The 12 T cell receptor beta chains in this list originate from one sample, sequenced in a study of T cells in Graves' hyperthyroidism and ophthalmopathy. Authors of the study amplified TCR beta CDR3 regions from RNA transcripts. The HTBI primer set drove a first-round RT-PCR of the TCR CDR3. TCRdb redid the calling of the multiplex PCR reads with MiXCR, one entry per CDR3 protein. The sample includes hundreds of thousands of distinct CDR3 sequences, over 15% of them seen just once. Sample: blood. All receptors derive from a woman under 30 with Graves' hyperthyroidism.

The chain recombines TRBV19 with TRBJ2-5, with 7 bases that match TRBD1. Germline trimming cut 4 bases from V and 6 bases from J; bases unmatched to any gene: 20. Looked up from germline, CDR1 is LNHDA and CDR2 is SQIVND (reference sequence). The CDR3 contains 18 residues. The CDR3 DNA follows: TGTGCCAGTAGTACCGAGTTCCCGGGACAGCCAATCCTTAAGACCCAGTACTTC. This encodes CASSTEFPGQPILKTQYF.

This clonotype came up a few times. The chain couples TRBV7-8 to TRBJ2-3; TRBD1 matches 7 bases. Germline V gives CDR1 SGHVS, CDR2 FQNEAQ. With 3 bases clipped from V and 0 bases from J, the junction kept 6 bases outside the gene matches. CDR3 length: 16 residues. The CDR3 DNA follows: TGTGCCAGCAGCTTCCTGGGACAGATGAGCACAGATACGCAGTATTTT. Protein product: CASSFLGQMSTDTQYF.

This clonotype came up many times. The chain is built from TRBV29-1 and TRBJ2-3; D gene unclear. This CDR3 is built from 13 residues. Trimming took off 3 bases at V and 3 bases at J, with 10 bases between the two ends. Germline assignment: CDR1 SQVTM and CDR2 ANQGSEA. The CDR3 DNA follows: TGCAGCGTTGACGGCGGTAATACAGATACGCAGTATTTT. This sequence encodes CSVDGGNTDTQYF.

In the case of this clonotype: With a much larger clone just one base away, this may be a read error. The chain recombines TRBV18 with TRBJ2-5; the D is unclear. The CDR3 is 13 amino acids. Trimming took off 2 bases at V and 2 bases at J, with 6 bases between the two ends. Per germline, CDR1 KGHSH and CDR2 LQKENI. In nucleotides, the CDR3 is TGTGCCAGCTCACCAACACAGCAAGAGACCCAGTACTTC. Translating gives CASSPTQQETQYF.

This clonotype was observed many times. For the CDR3, the DNA is TGTGCCAGCAGTTACGGTCCTTTGCAGGGGCAGGGTCTAAACTCTGGAAACACCATATATTTT. Encoded protein: CASSYGPLQGQGLNSGNTIYF. The chain has TRBV6-6 and TRBJ1-3; maybe TRBD1 (6 bases). CDR3 size: 21 residues. Trimming removed 2 bases from V and 0 bases from J, with 26 bases in between. Per germline, CDR1 MNHNY and CDR2 SVGAGI (reference sequence).

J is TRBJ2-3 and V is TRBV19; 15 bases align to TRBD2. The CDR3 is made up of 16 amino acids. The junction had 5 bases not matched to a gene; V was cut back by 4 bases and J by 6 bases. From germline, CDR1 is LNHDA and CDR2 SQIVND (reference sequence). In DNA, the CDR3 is TGTGCCAGTAGTAGGGGACTAGCGGGAGGATCTGATACGCAGTATTTT. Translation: CASSRGLAGGSDTQYF.

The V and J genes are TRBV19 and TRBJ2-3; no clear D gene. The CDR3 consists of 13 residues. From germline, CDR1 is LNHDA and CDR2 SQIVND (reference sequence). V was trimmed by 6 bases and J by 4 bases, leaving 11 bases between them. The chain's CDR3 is CASSEQRADTQYF. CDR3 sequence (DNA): TGTGCCAGTAGCGAACAACGCGCAGATACGCAGTATTTT.

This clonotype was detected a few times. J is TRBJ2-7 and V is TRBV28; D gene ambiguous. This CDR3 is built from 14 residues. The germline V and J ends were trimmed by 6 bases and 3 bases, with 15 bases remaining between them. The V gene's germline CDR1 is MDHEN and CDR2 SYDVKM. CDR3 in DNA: TGTGCCAGCAGCCGAGGCAGGAGAGGCTACGAGCAGTACTTC. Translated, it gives CASSRGRRGYEQYF.

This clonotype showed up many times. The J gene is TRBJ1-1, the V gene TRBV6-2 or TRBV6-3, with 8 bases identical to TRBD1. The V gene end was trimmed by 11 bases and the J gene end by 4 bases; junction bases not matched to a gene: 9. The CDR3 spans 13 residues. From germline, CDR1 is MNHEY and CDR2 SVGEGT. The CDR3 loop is CAGGTGESTEAFF. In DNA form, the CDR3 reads TGTGCCGGAGGGACAGGAGAGAGCACTGAAGCTTTCTTT.

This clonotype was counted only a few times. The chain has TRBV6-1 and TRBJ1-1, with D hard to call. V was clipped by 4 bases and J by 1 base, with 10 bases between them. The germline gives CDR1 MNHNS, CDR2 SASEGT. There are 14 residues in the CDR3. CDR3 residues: CASSAGWANTEAFF. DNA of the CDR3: TGTGCCAGCAGTGCCGGGTGGGCGAACACTGAAGCTTTCTTT.

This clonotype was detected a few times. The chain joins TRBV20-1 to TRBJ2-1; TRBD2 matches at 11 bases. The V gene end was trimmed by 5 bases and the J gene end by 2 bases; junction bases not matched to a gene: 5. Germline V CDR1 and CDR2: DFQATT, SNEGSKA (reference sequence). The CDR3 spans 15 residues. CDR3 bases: TGCAGTGCTGCGATTAGCGGGAGGGCCTACAATGAGCAGTTCTTC. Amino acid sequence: CSAAISGRAYNEQFF.

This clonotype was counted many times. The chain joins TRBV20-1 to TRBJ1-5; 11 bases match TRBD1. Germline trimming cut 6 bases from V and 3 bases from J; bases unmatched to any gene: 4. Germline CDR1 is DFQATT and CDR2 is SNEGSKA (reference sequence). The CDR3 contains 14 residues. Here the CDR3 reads CSARTGGFNQPQHF. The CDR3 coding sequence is TGCAGTGCCAGGACAGGGGGCTTCAATCAGCCCCAGCATTTT.